This passage covers 18 T cell receptor beta chains from one sample sequenced in a study of spatial heterogeneity in lung cancer. Study-level results: The study found that expanded intratumoral alpha and beta TCR counts tracked tumor mutation counts.

The antigens for these receptors are not known. Documented time point: sample taken at primary tumor resection. TCRdb re-called the 5' RACE reads through MiXCR, storing one row per CDR3 protein. The table includes about 3,500 distinct CDR3 sequences, 5.1% detected once. Sequenced material: lung tumor tissue, taken at surgery. These receptors were taken from a female donor with early-stage non-small cell lung cancer.

This clonotype is labeled medium-sized. A library prepared for alpha chains yielded this beta chain as an off-target read; its size is of little meaning. The chain links TRBV11-2 to TRBJ1-6; perhaps TRBD1 as D (5 bases). Germline V lookup: CDR1 SGHAT, CDR2 FQNNGV. V was trimmed by 3 bases and J by 0 bases, leaving 9 bases between them. There are 16 residues in the CDR3. CDR3 in amino acids: CASSFGHSSYNSPLHF. The CDR3 bases are TGTGCCAGCAGCTTCGGACACAGCTCCTATAATTCACCCCTCCACTTT.

In its sample, this clonotype is medium-sized. This beta chain came through as a stray read in a library set up for alpha chains, and its size says little. The gene calls are TRBV12-3 or TRBV12-4 and TRBJ2-3, with D possibly TRBD2 on 5 matching bases. The CDR3 contains 14 residues. V was shortened by 6 bases and J by 1 base, with 11 bases between the two germline ends. The CDR3 region is CASSGVLGTDTQYF. CDR3 DNA: TGTGCCAGCAGCGGGGTCCTTGGCACAGATACGCAGTATTTT.

As to this clonotype: In a library made to pick up alpha chains, this beta chain is a stray read with a size that means little. The V and J genes are TRBV10-3 and TRBJ2-2, with 7 nucleotides matching TRBD2. This CDR3 has 15 residues. Germline trimming cut 2 bases from V and 5 bases from J; bases unmatched to any gene: 5. Germline CDR1 and CDR2: ENHRY and SYGVKD. The CDR3 nucleotides are TGTGCCATCAGTGAGGAAAAGCGGGGTACCGGGGAGCTGTTTTTT. Its translation is CAISEEKRGTGELFF.

This clonotype is categorized as medium-sized. This beta chain is an off-target read within a library intended for alpha chains, so its frequency means little. The chain uses TRBV3-1 and TRBJ2-5; 8 nucleotides line up with TRBD2. V lost 2 bases, J lost 2 bases, and 4 bases stayed unmatched. The CDR3 contains 15 residues. Germline V lookup: CDR1 LGHDT, CDR2 YNNKEL (reference sequence). CDR3 DNA: TGTGCCAGCAGCCAACAGCGGGGGCCTCAAGAGACCCAGTACTTC. It specifies CASSQQRGPQETQYF.

This clonotype was detected ten times or more. This beta chain came through as a stray read in a library set up for alpha chains, and its size says little. The J gene is TRBJ2-3, the V gene TRBV5-1; 7 bases are shared with TRBD1. V gave up 4 bases and J gave up 0 bases; unmatched junction bases: 8. Germline CDR1 is SGHRS and CDR2 is YFSETQ. This CDR3 spans 16 amino acids. The CDR3 DNA reads TGCGCCAGCAGCCTTGAGGGACAGCCGAGCACAGATACGCAGTATTTT. Translated: CASSLEGQPSTDTQYF.

This clonotype is medium-sized by share. This beta chain turned up in a library designed for alpha chains; as an off-target read, its abundance says little. The chain employs TRBV7-2 and TRBJ1-2, with D unresolved. Germline-derived CDR1 and CDR2 are SGHTA and FQGNSA. The CDR3 has 17 amino acids. Trimming pared 1 base from V and 1 base from J, leaving 16 bases between. The CDR3 bases are TGTGCCAGCAGCTTAGGACCCGGAAGCCGTGATAACTATGGCTACACCTTC. Amino acid sequence: CASSLGPGSRDNYGYTF. The full variable domain, rest sourced from reference TRBV7-2 and TRBJ1-2, is GAGVSQSPSNKVTEKGKDVELRCDPISGHTALYWYRQSLGQGLEFLIYFQGNSAPDKSGLPSDRFSAERTGGSVSTLTIQRTQQEDSAVYLCASSLGPGSRDNYGYTFGSGTRLTVV.

This clonotype is medium-sized within its sample. The size of this beta chain means little, since it is a stray read in a library made for alpha chains. This rearrangement joins TRBV7-9 to TRBJ1-2; D is unresolved. V lost 5 bases, J lost 4 bases, and 14 bases lay in between. The germline V gene encodes CDR1 SEHNR and CDR2 FQNEAQ (reference sequence). This CDR3 is built from 14 residues. The CDR3 loop is CASSKDGVGYGYTF. The CDR3 nucleotides read TGTGCCAGCAGCAAAGACGGGGTAGGCTATGGCTACACCTTC.

This clonotype occurred many times. This beta chain turned up in a library designed for alpha chains; as an off-target read, its abundance says little. The V call is TRBV7-6, the J call TRBJ2-7; maybe TRBD1 (7 bases). V was shortened by 2 bases and J by 0 bases, with 17 bases between the two germline ends. In germline, CDR1 is SGHVS, CDR2 FNYEAQ. This CDR3 spans 17 amino acids. CDR3 in amino acids: CASSLYQGGSSSYEQYF. DNA of the CDR3: TGTGCCAGCAGCTTATATCAGGGGGGCTCCAGCTCCTACGAGCAGTACTTC.

This clonotype was seen at least ten times. This beta chain came through as a stray read in a library set up for alpha chains, and its size says little. The chain recombines TRBV5-4 with TRBJ2-4, with no clear D. From germline, CDR1 is SGHNT and CDR2 YYREEE (reference sequence). CDR3 size: 14 residues. The V and J ends lost 4 bases and 0 bases respectively, with 8 bases between them. The CDR3 DNA is TGTGCCAGCAGCGTCCCGGAAGCCAAAAACATTCAGTACTTC. It codes for CASSVPEAKNIQYF.

By sample fraction, this clonotype is medium-sized (0.01 to 0.1%). Found in a library prepared for alpha chains, this beta chain is an off-target read, and its abundance has little meaning. The chain employs TRBV2 and TRBJ1-1; D call uncertain. The germline V gene encodes CDR1 SNHLY and CDR2 FYNNEI. V lost 3 bases and J 1 base, leaving 0 bases between the germline ends. The CDR3 runs to 11 residues. The CDR3: CASSENTEAFF. In DNA, the CDR3 is TGTGCCAGCAGTGAGAACACTGAAGCTTTCTTT.

This clonotype counts as medium-sized. This beta chain is a stray sequence in a library constructed for alpha chains; its clone size is not meaningful. The V and J genes are TRBV20-1 and TRBJ1-1; TRBD1 agrees at 7 bases. Trimming cost V 3 bases and J 5 bases; bases outside gene matches: 6. This CDR3 has 13 residues. Germline V CDR1 and CDR2: DFQATT, SNEGSKA (reference sequence). The CDR3 here is CSASVGQATEAFF. In DNA form, the CDR3 reads TGCAGTGCTAGTGTCGGACAGGCGACTGAAGCTTTCTTT.

This clonotype occurred many times. The size of this beta chain means little, since it is a stray read in a library made for alpha chains. The rearrangement uses TRBV20-1 and TRBJ1-2, with 8 bases that match TRBD1. The CDR3 length is 15 residues. J lost 0 bases, V lost 1 base, and 4 bases had no gene match. Germline CDR1 is DFQATT and CDR2 is SNEGSKA (reference sequence). CDR3 region: CSARGAGGTNYGYTF. CDR3 nucleotides: TGCAGTGCTAGAGGGGCAGGGGGCACTAACTATGGCTACACCTTC.

By share of the sample, this clonotype is medium-sized. Found in a library prepared for alpha chains, this beta chain is an off-target read, and its abundance has little meaning. The chain couples TRBV27 to TRBJ2-1; TRBD2 matches at 7 bases. The CDR3 runs 15 residues. CDR1 is MNHEY, CDR2 SMNVEV, per germline (reference sequence). Trimming at V came to 3 bases and at J to 8 bases, leaving 10 bases not matched to a gene. The CDR3 DNA follows: TGTGCCAGCAGTTTGGTGCGGGAGTATGGAGATGAGCAGTTCTTC. Protein product: CASSLVREYGDEQFF.

This clonotype is medium-sized in the sample. A library prepared for alpha chains yielded this beta chain as an off-target read; its size is of little meaning. The CDR3 nucleotides are TGTGCCAGCAGCTTCTCCGGGACTAGCGGGGACGAGCAGTACTTC. Protein product: CASSFSGTSGDEQYF. J is TRBJ2-7 and V is TRBV11-2, with 13 bases matching TRBD2. This CDR3 comprises 15 residues. J lost 5 bases, V lost 3 bases, and 4 bases had no gene match. Germline lookup yields CDR1 SGHAT and CDR2 FQNNGV.

This clonotype appeared once. In a library made to pick up alpha chains, this beta chain is a stray read with a size that means little. The chain links TRBV27 to TRBJ1-6, with unresolved D. The CDR3 is 14 amino acids. Trimming took off 4 bases at V and 9 bases at J, with 13 bases between the two ends. The germline V gene encodes CDR1 MNHEY and CDR2 SMNVEV (reference sequence). The CDR3 nucleotides read TGTGCCAGCAGTTGGACCAGAGGACCTTCACCCCTCCACTTT. Translated, it gives CASSWTRGPSPLHF.

This clonotype counts as medium-sized. The size of this beta chain means little, since it is a stray read in a library made for alpha chains. The chain combines TRBV27 with TRBJ1-5; D is uncertain. Trimming took 6 bases from V and 2 from J, leaving 20 bases between them. CDR1 is MNHEY, CDR2 SMNVEV, per germline (reference sequence). The CDR3 sequence is 17 residues long. CDR3 nucleotide sequence: TGTGCCAGCAGGGTGAACTCCAACACTAGGGGCAATCAGCCCCAGCATTTT. Amino acid sequence: CASRVNSNTRGNQPQHF.

The table lists this clonotype with many counts. The library was designed around alpha chains, so this beta chain is a stray read whose abundance carries little weight. J is TRBJ1-4 and V is TRBV28; D ambiguous. Trimming took off 7 bases at V and 0 bases at J, with 9 bases between the two ends. The CDR3 totals 14 residues. Germline CDR1 MDHEN, CDR2 SYDVKM. The CDR3 DNA follows: TGTGCCAGCACCAGGAGGTCAACTAATGAAAAACTGTTTTTT. It codes for CASTRRSTNEKLFF. Complete variable domain (other parts from reference TRBV28 and TRBJ1-4): DVKVTQSSRYLVKRTGEKVFLECVQDMDHENMFWYRQDPGLGLRLIYFSYDVKMKEKGDIPEGYSVSREKKERFSLILESASTNQTSMYLCASTRRSTNEKLFFGSGTQLSVL.

Ten or more counts support this clonotype. This beta chain is a stray sequence in a library constructed for alpha chains; its clone size is not meaningful. The chain uses TRBV20-1 and TRBJ2-1, with unresolved D. The CDR3 covers 13 residues. V shed 5 bases and J shed 9 bases, with 17 bases lying between them. Germline V gene sequence: CDR1 DFQATT, CDR2 SNEGSKA (reference sequence). The CDR3 loop is CSASLTVGGEQFF. The CDR3 DNA is TGCAGTGCTTCCCTCACCGTAGGCGGTGAGCAGTTCTTC.